What follows is one T cell receptor (beta chain) and its context. Its antigen is not known. Germline V gives CDR1 MNHEY, CDR2 SVGAGI. The CDR3 loop spans 15 amino acids. The V end was cut by 8 bases, the J end by 0 bases, with 14 bases between. Within the ViraFEST assay, antigen-specific CD4+ T cells underwent expansion with viral peptide pools prior to sequencing. Investigators separated out CD4+ T cells once around 11 days of culture had passed. Among the vaccine recipients, none had a prior SARS-CoV-2 infection, and nucleocapsid antibodies were negative. This specimen belongs to a study of vaccination effects on CD4 cells after COVID-19. The table came from immunoSEQ multiplex PCR; TCRdb's copy has only in-frame clones and leaves some out. The sample shows fewer than 30,000 clones, around 70% of them seen only once.

The material was CD4+ T cells from PBMCs cultured with SARS-CoV-2 spike peptides, obtained before COVID-19 vaccination. The chain is built from TRBV6-5 and TRBJ1-3; tentatively, D is TRBD1 (6 bases). This clonotype originated in a human donor who received a COVID-19 vaccine. CDR3 protein: CASAGQTGSGNTIYF. DNA for the CDR3: TGTGCCAGCGCTGGACAGACCGGCTCTGGAAACACCATATATTTT.